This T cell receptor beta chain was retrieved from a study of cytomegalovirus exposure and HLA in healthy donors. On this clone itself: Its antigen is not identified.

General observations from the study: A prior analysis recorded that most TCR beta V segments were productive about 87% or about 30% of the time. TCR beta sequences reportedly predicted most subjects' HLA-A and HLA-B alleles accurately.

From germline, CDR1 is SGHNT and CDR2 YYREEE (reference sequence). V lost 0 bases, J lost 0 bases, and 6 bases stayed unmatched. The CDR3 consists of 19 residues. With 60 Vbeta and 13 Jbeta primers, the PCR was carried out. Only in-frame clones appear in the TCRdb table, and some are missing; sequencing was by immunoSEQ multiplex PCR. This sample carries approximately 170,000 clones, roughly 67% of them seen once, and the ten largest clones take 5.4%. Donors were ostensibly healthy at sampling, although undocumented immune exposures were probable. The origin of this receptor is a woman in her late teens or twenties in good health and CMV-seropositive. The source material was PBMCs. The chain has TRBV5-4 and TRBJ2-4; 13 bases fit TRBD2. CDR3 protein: CASSLGGLAGVVAKNIQYF. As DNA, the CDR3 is TGTGCCAGCAGCTTGGGAGGACTAGCGGGGGTTGTAGCCAAAAACATTCAGTACTTC.